The 18 T cell receptor beta chains in this list originate from one sample, sequenced in a study of shared clonotypes between healthy human individuals. Profiling relied on immunoSEQ multiplex PCR, and the TCRdb table lists in-frame clones only, not all of them. The data hold some 2,500,000 clones, with 80% to 95% observed a single time. Sequencing input: naive CD4+ T cells from PBMCs. Subset meaning: CD45RA+ positively selected. These receptors all come from a man younger than 35 in good health. Some clones in this sample may be carry-over from other donors' samples.

The rearrangement joins TRBV19 to TRBJ1-4; D possibly corresponds to TRBD1 (6 bases). Germline V gives CDR1 LNHDA, CDR2 SQIVND (reference sequence). CDR3 length equals 16 residues. Trimming stripped 4 bases from V and 8 bases from J, with 20 bases between. The CDR3 protein is CASSTGFRGAGEKLFF. The CDR3, as DNA: TGTGCCAGTAGTACCGGTTTCAGGGGAGCGGGAGAAAAACTGTTTTTT.

The chain uses TRBV29-1 and TRBJ1-4, with TRBD1 matching 7 bases. The CDR3 is 14 residues long. CDR1 SQVTM and CDR2 ANQGSEA come from the germline V gene. The J segment lost 8 bases and the V segment lost 6 bases, leaving 12 bases of the junction unmatched. This CDR3 reads CSVEPQGPGEKLFF. CDR3 nucleotide sequence: TGCAGCGTGGAACCACAGGGGCCCGGAGAAAAACTGTTTTTT.

This chain links TRBV5-6 with TRBJ2-5; 7 bases are shared with TRBD2. Germline CDR1 reads SGHDT; CDR2 reads YYEEEE. Trimming cost V 0 bases and J 0 bases; bases outside gene matches: 5. The CDR3 sequence is 16 residues long. CDR3 in DNA: TGTGCCAGCAGCTTGGTAGGGGCGGGAGACCAAGAGACCCAGTACTTC. This encodes CASSLVGAGDQETQYF.

V is TRBV28 and J is TRBJ2-7; the D gene is possibly TRBD2 (6 bases). From germline, CDR1 is MDHEN and CDR2 SYDVKM. V shed 3 bases and J shed 4 bases, with 22 bases lying between them. This CDR3 has 17 residues. The CDR3 region has the DNA TGTGCCAGCAGTTTGAATACGGGAGTCAGACCCGGTTACGAGCAGTACTTC. Encoded protein: CASSLNTGVRPGYEQYF.

This chain connects TRBV9 to TRBJ2-3; 8 bases map to TRBD1. Unmatched junction bases numbered 6, after V lost 1 base and J lost 2 bases. The CDR3 is 16 amino acids. The germline gives CDR1 SGDLS, CDR2 YYNGEE. The CDR3 DNA follows: TGTGCCAGCAGCGTATGGGGACAGGCAGTCACAGATACGCAGTATTTT. Its translation is CASSVWGQAVTDTQYF.

This clone turned up a few times. The chain is built from TRBV7-3 and TRBJ1-1, with 7 bases identical to TRBD1. The CDR3 totals 15 residues. V lost 5 bases to trimming and J lost 5 bases; unmatched junction nucleotides: 11. CDR1 and CDR2 from the germline V gene are SGHTA and FQGTGA. CDR3 amino acids: CASSLLRQGETEAFF. The CDR3 DNA sequence: TGTGCCAGCAGCCTTCTACGACAGGGTGAGACTGAAGCTTTCTTT.

This chain uses TRBV5-4 with TRBJ2-7; 8 positions match TRBD1. The CDR3 runs 14 residues. Germline loops: CDR1 SGHNT, CDR2 YYREEE (reference sequence). J gave up 1 base and V 4 bases, and 4 bases lay outside the gene matches. CDR3 DNA sequence: TGTGCCAGCAGCGGCTACAGGGGGTCCTACGAGCAGTACTTC. Its protein product is CASSGYRGSYEQYF.

V and J are TRBV9 and TRBJ2-3, with 10 bases aligning to TRBD2. This CDR3 contains 18 residues. V lost 4 bases, J lost 1 base, and 12 bases stayed unmatched. Looked up from germline, CDR1 is SGDLS and CDR2 is YYNGEE. The CDR3 protein is CASSFRTSGVGGTDTQYF. DNA of the CDR3: TGTGCCAGCAGCTTCAGGACTAGCGGTGTGGGTGGCACAGATACGCAGTATTTT.

The V and J genes are TRBV18 and TRBJ2-2; TRBD2 matches at 14 bases. J was trimmed by 0 bases and V by 3 bases; bases with no gene match: 6. Germline values: CDR1 KGHSH, CDR2 LQKENI. The CDR3 consists of 19 residues. CDR3: CASSPRLAGGPSNTGELFF. CDR3 coding DNA: TGTGCCAGCTCACCTAGACTAGCGGGAGGGCCTTCGAACACCGGGGAGCTGTTTTTT. The complete variable domain, with remaining parts taken from reference TRBV18 and TRBJ2-2, reads NAGVMQNPRHLVRRRGQEARLRCSPMKGHSHVYWYRQLPEEGLKFMVYLQKENIIDESGMPKERFSAEFPKEGPSILRIQQVVRGDSAAYFCASSPRLAGGPSNTGELFFGEGSRLTVL.

For this clone: At the DNA level, this CDR3 is encoded by other sequences in the same sample as well. The genes are TRBV7-2 and TRBJ1-3, with D maybe TRBD1 (5 bases). This CDR3 contains 14 residues. Trimming pared 4 bases from V and 2 bases from J, leaving 9 bases between. CDR1 is SGHTA, CDR2 FQGNSA, per germline. The CDR3 is CASSSGGTGNTIYF. The CDR3 nucleotides are TGTGCCAGCAGCTCCGGGGGAACTGGAAACACCATATATTTT. Full variable domain (outside the CDR3, taken from reference TRBV7-2 and TRBJ1-3): GAGVSQSPSNKVTEKGKDVELRCDPISGHTALYWYRQSLGQGLEFLIYFQGNSAPDKSGLPSDRFSAERTGGSVSTLTIQRTQQEDSAVYLCASSSGGTGNTIYFGEGSWLTVV.

This clone was found once. V gene TRBV5-1 combines with J gene TRBJ1-2; a possible D gene is TRBD1 (5 bases). From germline, CDR1 is SGHRS and CDR2 YFSETQ. There are 15 residues in the CDR3. Trimming removed 0 bases from V and 3 bases from J, with 12 bases in between. The DNA for the CDR3 is TGCGCCAGCAGCTTGGGATCACCGGGGCACTATGGCTACACCTTC. This translates into CASSLGSPGHYGYTF.

This chain connects TRBV25-1 to TRBJ2-7; possibly TRBD2 for D (7 bases). Per germline, CDR1 MGHDK and CDR2 SYGVNS. The CDR3 consists of 17 residues. The V gene lost 4 bases and the J gene lost 4 bases, with 23 bases spanning the gap. The CDR3 sequence: CASSGLRGRDSTYEQYF. The DNA of the CDR3 is TGTGCCAGCAGTGGCTTGAGGGGGAGGGACTCCACTTACGAGCAGTACTTC.

J is TRBJ1-5 and V is TRBV18; D might be TRBD1 (6 bases). CDR3 size: 15 residues. Trimming took off 0 bases at V and 10 bases at J, with 16 bases between the two ends. From germline, CDR1 is KGHSH and CDR2 LQKENI. This CDR3 is CASSPPGDRLGPQHF. The CDR3 bases are TGTGCCAGCTCACCACCCGGAGACAGGCTAGGTCCCCAGCATTTT.

The V gene is TRBV5-6, the J gene TRBJ1-2; maybe TRBD1 (5 bases). CDR3 size: 13 residues. CDR1 SGHDT and CDR2 YYEEEE come from the germline V gene. V shed 4 bases and J shed 4 bases, with 11 bases lying between them. The CDR3 loop reads CASSPWGIYGYTF. The CDR3 DNA sequence: TGTGCCAGCAGCCCCTGGGGGATCTATGGCTACACCTTC.

The chain has TRBV9 and TRBJ1-4; weak D call: TRBD1 (6 bases). V dropped 4 bases and J dropped 6 bases, with 13 bases sitting between them. This CDR3 has 14 amino acids. Per germline, CDR1 SGDLS and CDR2 YYNGEE. CDR3 loop: CASSQGFLDEKLFF. CDR3 in DNA: TGTGCCAGCAGCCAGGGGTTCTTGGATGAAAAACTGTTTTTT.

The J gene is TRBJ2-1, the V gene TRBV28, with 9 bases matching TRBD1. V was clipped by 5 bases and J by 3 bases; unmatched bases: 8. The CDR3 is 16 residues long. The germline V gene has CDR1 MDHEN and CDR2 SYDVKM. The CDR3 DNA sequence: TGTGCCAGCAGTGGACCGGGACAGGGACTCTACAATGAGCAGTTCTTC. Translation gives CASSGPGQGLYNEQFF.

The rearrangement links TRBV18 to TRBJ1-3; D is unclear. Trimming took 2 bases from V and 0 from J, leaving 14 bases between them. Germline V lookup: CDR1 KGHSH, CDR2 LQKENI. The CDR3 length is 17 residues. CDR3 in amino acids: CASSPGYRESSGNTIYF. The CDR3, as DNA: TGTGCCAGCTCACCAGGGTATCGGGAAAGCTCTGGAAACACCATATATTTT. Complete variable domain (other parts from reference TRBV18 and TRBJ1-3): NAGVMQNPRHLVRRRGQEARLRCSPMKGHSHVYWYRQLPEEGLKFMVYLQKENIIDESGMPKERFSAEFPKEGPSILRIQQVVRGDSAAYFCASSPGYRESSGNTIYFGEGSWLTVV.

The V and J genes are TRBV19 and TRBJ2-3; D possibly corresponds to TRBD1 (6 bases). Deletions cut 3 bases from V and 8 bases from J, with 18 bases between. The CDR3 has 15 amino acids. Per germline, CDR1 LNHDA and CDR2 SQIVND (reference sequence). Here the CDR3 DNA reads TGTGCCAGTAGTATCGGGCACAGCGTAGGGGGTACGCAGTATTTT. This translates into CASSIGHSVGGTQYF. The entire variable domain, with the rest obtained from reference TRBV19 and TRBJ2-3, is as follows: DGGITQSPKYLFRKEGQNVTLSCEQNLNHDAMYWYRQDPGQGLRLIYYSQIVNDFQKGDIAEGYSVSREKKESFPLTVTSAQKNPTAFYLCASSIGHSVGGTQYFGPGTRLTVL.